The 6 T cell receptor beta chains below all came from one sample that was sequenced in a study of blood T cell repertoires in COVID-19. Clones were sequenced by immunoSEQ multiplex PCR, and TCRdb holds only the in-frame ones, with some missing. The sample includes some 120,000 clones, around 89% of them seen just once. Sequenced material: peripheral blood. The receptor set was obtained from a middle-aged man with acute or convalescent COVID-19.

V is TRBV6-1 and J is TRBJ2-7; TRBD2 matches 8 bases. Germline CDR1 and CDR2: MNHNS and SASEGT. The ends lost 2 bases at V and 9 bases at J; junction bases unmatched: 6. The CDR3 has 13 amino acids. CDR3 in amino acids: CASSEKAGVTQYF. The DNA for the CDR3 is TGTGCCAGCAGTGAAAAAGCGGGAGTGACGCAGTACTTC.

The gene calls are TRBV19 and TRBJ2-1; 10 bases map to TRBD1. The CDR3 sequence is 15 residues long. Per the germline V gene, CDR1 is LNHDA and CDR2 is SQIVND (reference sequence). J was trimmed by 7 bases and V by 1 base; bases with no gene match: 4. CDR3 amino acids: CASSIGTGGSNEQFF. CDR3 coding DNA: TGTGCCAGTAGTATAGGGACAGGGGGTTCGAATGAGCAGTTCTTC.

The chain uses TRBV18 and TRBJ2-5; D unresolved. Trimming left V 2 bases short and J 2 bases short, with 6 bases between. The CDR3 extends over 13 amino acids. Germline V CDR1 and CDR2: KGHSH, LQKENI. Here the CDR3 reads CASSPTPQETQYF. As DNA, the CDR3 is TGTGCCAGCTCACCAACTCCTCAAGAGACCCAGTACTTC. Full variable domain (rest looked up from reference TRBV18 and TRBJ2-5): NAGVMQNPRHLVRRRGQEARLRCSPMKGHSHVYWYRQLPEEGLKFMVYLQKENIIDESGMPKERFSAEFPKEGPSILRIQQVVRGDSAAYFCASSPTPQETQYFGPGTRLLVL.

The genes are TRBV19 and TRBJ2-7; maybe TRBD2 (5 bases). Germline-derived CDR1 and CDR2 are LNHDA and SQIVND (reference sequence). This CDR3 has 13 residues. V lost 5 bases and J 5 bases, leaving 13 bases between the germline ends. CDR3: CASSLYGGHEQYF. As DNA, the CDR3 is TGTGCCAGTAGTCTATACGGCGGGCACGAGCAGTACTTC.

This clone has only one observation. The rearrangement links TRBV30 to TRBJ2-5, with TRBD1 as a possible D gene (6 bases). The germline V and J ends were trimmed by 2 bases and 5 bases, with 12 bases remaining between them. The CDR3 loop spans 13 amino acids. Germline CDR1 is GTSNPN and CDR2 is SVGIG (reference sequence). CDR3 loop: CAWSSRQGETQYF. The CDR3 region has the DNA TGTGCCTGGAGTAGTCGGCAGGGGGAGACCCAGTACTTC.

V is TRBV7-9 and J is TRBJ1-5; D possibly corresponds to TRBD1 (6 bases). The CDR3 loop spans 15 amino acids. In germline, CDR1 is SEHNR, CDR2 FQNEAQ (reference sequence). Trimming left V 5 bases short and J 2 bases short, with 13 bases between. The CDR3 nucleotides are TGTGCCAGCAGCCGTTCAGGGGCGGGCAATCAGCCCCAGCATTTT. Amino acid sequence: CASSRSGAGNQPQHF.